This is a list of T cell receptor beta chains from one sample in a study of cytomegalovirus exposure and HLA in healthy donors. Method: immunoSEQ multiplex PCR; TCRdb's copy keeps in-frame clones and lacks some. The listing records about 140,000 clones. Material for sequencing was PBMCs. All receptors come from a man aged 35 to 55 in good health and CMV-seronegative. Both conserved end residues are part of each CDR3. Each record gives: D gene, V gene, J gene, CDR3 protein, CDR3 DNA. A D gene is named only where the DNA matches it firmly.

.	TRBV28	TRBJ2-7	CASSNSFGAYEQYF	TGTGCCAGCAGTAACAGTTTCGGGGCCTACGAGCAGTACTTC
.	TRBV5-1	TRBJ2-7	CASSHGGSPSSYEQYF	TGCGCCAGCAGCCATGGAGGAAGCCCTAGCTCCTACGAGCAGTACTTC
.	TRBV6-6	TRBJ1-2	CASSYSFTGTDGYTF	TGTGCCAGCAGTTACTCTTTCACAGGAACAGATGGCTACACCTTC
.	TRBV5-4	TRBJ1-1	CASSSSKNHRDTEAFF	TGTGCCAGCAGCTCGTCCAAAAATCACAGGGACACTGAAGCTTTCTTT
TRBD1	TRBV6-5	TRBJ1-3	CASSRGQEKNTIYF	TGTGCCAGCAGTAGGGGACAGGAAAAAAACACCATATATTTT
.	TRBV4-3	TRBJ2-5	CASSQVQEVETQYF	TGCGCCAGCAGCCAAGTACAGGAAGTAGAGACCCAGTACTTC
.	TRBV11-2	TRBJ1-3	CASSRWRNTIYF	TGTGCCAGCAGCCGATGGCGAAACACCATATATTTT
TRBD2	TRBV2	TRBJ2-3	CASTARSGGADTQYF	TGTGCCAGCACCGCTAGAAGCGGGGGGGCAGATACGCAGTATTTT
TRBD2	TRBV5-4	TRBJ2-7	CASSERGGIYEQYF	TGTGCCAGCAGCGAGCGGGGGGGTATTTACGAGCAGTACTTC
TRBD2	TRBV4-1	TRBJ2-3	CASSQNSQVFGGAGTQYF	TGCGCCAGCAGCCAAAACAGTCAAGTCTTCGGGGGGGCAGGTACGCAGTATTTT
.	TRBV5-5	TRBJ2-4	CASSPREGREGGNIQYF	TGTGCCAGCAGCCCCCGTGAAGGGAGGGAAGGGGGGAACATTCAGTACTTC
TRBD2	TRBV19	TRBJ2-5	CASSLQAGVYQETQYF	TGTGCCAGTAGCCTCCAAGCGGGGGTGTACCAAGAGACCCAGTACTTC
TRBD2	TRBV7-9	TRBJ2-7	CAGEAGGYEQYF	TGTGCCGGAGAAGCGGGGGGCTACGAGCAGTACTTC
TRBD1	TRBV19	TRBJ1-3	CATKGTGIGNTIYF	TGTGCCACCAAAGGGACAGGGATTGGAAACACCATATATTTT
.	TRBV4-3	TRBJ2-7	CASSQELTAIREQYF	TGCGCCAGCAGCCAAGAGTTGACAGCCATTCGCGAGCAGTACTTC
.	TRBV5-1	TRBJ2-1	CASSLEQDKNNEQFF	TGCGCCAGCAGCTTGGAACAGGATAAGAACAATGAGCAGTTCTTC
TRBD2	TRBV7-8	TRBJ2-3	CASSRGLVTDTQYF	TGTGCCAGCAGCCGCGGACTAGTAACAGATACGCAGTATTTT
.	TRBV6-6	TRBJ1-2	CASRPRTASNYGYTF	TGTGCCAGCCGACCGCGGACAGCCTCTAACTATGGCTACACCTTC
.	TRBV10-3	TRBJ2-3	CAISEGAPPTNTQYF	TGTGCCATCAGTGAAGGAGCCCCTCCCACGAATACGCAGTATTTT
TRBD2	TRBV28	TRBJ2-2	CASSKRGVNTGELFF	TGTGCCAGCAGCAAGCGGGGGGTGAACACCGGGGAGCTGTTTTTT
.	TRBV6-1	TRBJ1-2	CASNAGGGYGYTF	TGTGCCAGCAATGCGGGGGGAGGGTATGGCTACACCTTC
TRBD1	TRBV6-5	TRBJ2-5	CASGKDRVQETQYF	TGTGCCAGCGGCAAGGACAGGGTGCAAGAGACCCAGTACTTC
TRBD2	TRBV11-3	TRBJ2-3	CASSATSGGSDTQYF	TGTGCCAGCAGCGCAACTAGCGGGGGTTCAGATACGCAGTATTTT
.	TRBV12-5	TRBJ1-5	CASGLVRGTDSNQPQHF	TGTGCTAGTGGTTTGGTAAGGGGGACCGATAGCAATCAGCCCCAGCATTTT
TRBD1	TRBV7-9	TRBJ2-5	CASSPQPDRGETQYF	TGTGCCAGCAGCCCTCAACCGGACAGGGGAGAGACCCAGTACTTC
.	TRBV19	TRBJ1-5	CASSGGQYNQPQHF	TGTGCCAGTAGTGGAGGACAGTACAATCAGCCCCAGCATTTT
.	TRBV15	TRBJ2-5	CATSRDQDFQETQYF	TGTGCCACCAGCAGAGACCAGGACTTCCAAGAGACCCAGTACTTC
TRBD1	TRBV18	TRBJ2-7	CASSRNRDRSSYEQYF	TGTGCCAGCTCACGTAACCGGGACAGGAGCTCCTACGAGCAGTACTTC
.	TRBV20-1	TRBJ1-2	CSARARLSYTF	TGCAGTGCTAGAGCGCGGCTTAGCTACACCTTC
.	TRBV15	TRBJ1-5	CATSSWQSNQPQHF	TGTGCCACCAGCAGTTGGCAGAGCAATCAGCCCCAGCATTTT
TRBD1	TRBV19	TRBJ2-3	CASSISTGGTGATDTQYF	TGTGCCAGTAGTATATCCACTGGGGGGACAGGGGCCACAGATACGCAGTATTTT
.	TRBV12-5	TRBJ2-5	CASGIRENGPQYF	TGTGCTAGTGGTATCCGGGAAAACGGGCCCCAGTACTTC
.	TRBV5-1	TRBJ2-3	CASSPTPTSKGGADTQYF	TGCGCCAGCAGCCCTACGCCGACTAGCAAAGGGGGAGCAGATACGCAGTATTTT
.	TRBV21-1	TRBJ2-1	CASSRQGRRLFF	TGTGCCAGCAGCAGACAGGGTCGTCGTTTGTTCTTC
TRBD1	TRBV7-9	TRBJ1-6	CASSRDRNNSPLHF	TGTGCCAGCAGCCGGGACAGGAATAATTCACCCCTCCACTTT
.	TRBV27	TRBJ1-5	CASSEGAGFHDQPQHF	TGTGCCAGCAGCGAAGGGGCAGGGTTTCATGATCAGCCCCAGCATTTT
TRBD1	TRBV6-5	TRBJ1-5	CASKRQGQPQHF	TGTGCCAGCAAACGACAGGGTCAGCCCCAGCATTTT
.	TRBV7-4	TRBJ1-5	CASSPLRYGGTHQPQHF	TGTGCCAGCAGCCCCTTGCGCTATGGGGGCACTCATCAGCCCCAGCATTTT
TRBD1	TRBV2	TRBJ1-1	CAGSGTANTEAFF	TGTGCCGGATCCGGGACAGCGAACACTGAAGCTTTCTTT
TRBD2	TRBV5-1	TRBJ2-3	CASSYGTSGARTDTQYF	TGCGCCAGCAGCTACGGGACTAGCGGGGCCCGGACAGATACGCAGTATTTT
.	TRBV2	TRBJ1-2	CAGDTDFFYGYTF	TGTGCCGGGGACACCGATTTTTTCTATGGCTACACCTTC
.	TRBV18	TRBJ2-2	CASSPSENTGELFF	TGTGCCAGCTCACCATCAGAGAACACCGGGGAGCTGTTTTTT
.	TRBV7-2	TRBJ1-4	CASSSYSTEKLFF	TGTGCCAGCAGCTCCTACTCGACAGAAAAACTGTTTTTT
TRBD1	TRBV5-6	TRBJ1-4	CASSHPGQGRKLFF	TGTGCCAGCAGCCACCCTGGACAGGGAAGGAAACTGTTTTTT
.	TRBV7-2	TRBJ1-6	CASRLEGRGNSPLHF	TGTGCCAGCAGGCTTGAGGGGCGGGGAAATTCACCCCTCCACTTT
.	TRBV11-2	TRBJ2-7	CASSLGLTSYEQYF	TGTGCCAGCAGCTTGGGACTGACGAGCTACGAGCAGTACTTC
.	TRBV4-2	TRBJ1-3	CASSQATALAGNTIYF	TGTGCCAGCAGCCAAGCAACAGCCCTGGCTGGAAACACCATATATTTT
.	TRBV7-3	TRBJ1-2	CASSLSGGRDGYTF	TGTGCCAGCAGCTTAAGTGGGGGCAGGGATGGCTACACCTTC
.	TRBV5-8	TRBJ2-3	CASSADTSSRTDTQYF	TGTGCCAGCAGCGCGGACACCTCGAGTCGCACAGATACGCAGTATTTT
.	TRBV7-2	TRBJ1-4	CASSRTGGAQVNEKLFF	TGTGCCAGCAGCCGCACAGGCGGGGCCCAAGTCAATGAAAAACTGTTTTTT
TRBD1	TRBV5-5	TRBJ1-4	CASSQGADYNEKLFF	TGTGCCAGCAGCCAGGGGGCAGATTATAATGAAAAACTGTTTTTT
.	TRBV10-3	TRBJ1-1	CATQGNLGNTEAFF	TGTGCCACCCAGGGGAATCTAGGGAACACTGAAGCTTTCTTT
TRBD2	TRBV9	TRBJ2-5	CASSVTSGGALPQETQYF	TGTGCCAGCAGCGTAACAAGCGGGGGGGCTCTCCCGCAAGAGACCCAGTACTTC
TRBD1	TRBV5-6	TRBJ2-4	CASSGDRAVIQYF	TGTGCCAGCAGCGGGGACAGGGCGGTCATTCAGTACTTC